One and the same sample provided the 25 T cell receptor beta chains below, sequenced in a study of T-cell memory formation after mild COVID-19. TCRdb fed the 5' RACE reads into MiXCR, producing one record per CDR3 protein. The sample yields fewer than 450,000 distinct CDR3 sequences, roughly 21% seen once. Sequenced: PBMCs or a T cell subset sorted from them (not recorded which). The receptors come from an adult woman who had mild COVID-19 (a few samples of this study predate the infection). Cell type and time point are not known.

This clonotype was seen only a few times. This chain uses TRBV5-4 with TRBJ1-5, with 8 positions matching TRBD1. CDR1 and CDR2 (germline): SGHNT, YYREEE (reference sequence). This CDR3 is 14 amino acids long. Losses at the gene ends were 4 bases for V and 3 bases for J; bases not matched to a gene: 3. The CDR3 DNA is TGTGCCAGCAGCCTGACAGGGGACAATCAGCCCCAGCATTTT. The encoded protein is CASSLTGDNQPQHF.

V gene TRBV28 combines with J gene TRBJ1-2; D uncertain. Germline V gene data show CDR1 as MDHEN and CDR2 as SYDVKM. The CDR3 is 13 amino acids. Trimming cost V 3 bases and J 6 bases, with 11 bases left between them. CDR3 DNA: TGTGCCAGCAGTTTCAAGAGGATTAATGGCTACACCTTC. This codes for CASSFKRINGYTF.

This clonotype was seen a handful of times. The chain carries TRBV12-3 or TRBV12-4 and TRBJ2-5; 8 positions match TRBD1. Trimming took 7 bases from V and 5 from J; bases not matched to a gene: 15. The CDR3 loop spans 16 amino acids. CDR3 DNA: TGTGCCAGCACCCACCCATCAGGGGGCAGGGGTGAGACCCAGTACTTC. It translates to CASTHPSGGRGETQYF.

The chain uses TRBV20-1 and TRBJ2-1; 10 bases agree with TRBD2. V trimming: 5 bases; J trimming: 3 bases; junction bases outside the gene matches: 4. Germline V gene data show CDR1 as DFQATT and CDR2 as SNEGSKA (reference sequence). This CDR3 has 14 residues. CDR3 DNA: TGCAGTGCTTCAGCGGGAGGGATCTACAATGAGCAGTTCTTC. Its translation is CSASAGGIYNEQFF.

This clonotype was detected only a few times. The chain employs TRBV7-8 and TRBJ1-2, with D maybe TRBD1 (6 bases). Trimming pared 0 bases from V and 8 bases from J, leaving 13 bases between. Looked up from germline, CDR1 is SGHVS and CDR2 is FQNEAQ. The CDR3 runs 14 residues. Here the CDR3 reads CASSLAGHQGGYTF. For the CDR3, the DNA is TGTGCCAGCAGCTTAGCGGGACACCAGGGGGGCTACACCTTC.

This clonotype turned up a few times. The chain combines TRBV7-9 with TRBJ2-1; 8 bases fit TRBD2. This CDR3 is 16 amino acids long. V was pared by 0 bases and J by 3 bases, with 4 bases of the junction left unmatched. Germline V gives CDR1 SEHNR, CDR2 FQNEAQ (reference sequence). CDR3: CASSLAGGGFYNEQFF. DNA for the CDR3: TGTGCCAGCAGCTTAGCAGGCGGGGGGTTCTACAATGAGCAGTTCTTC.

In this sample, this clonotype turned up a few times. CDR3 loop: CASSKDPEQYF. The CDR3 DNA sequence: TGTGCCAGCAGCAAAGACCCCGAGCAGTACTTC. V usage is TRBV21-1 and J usage is TRBJ2-7. TRBV21-1 is a pseudogene segment. CDR3 size: 11 residues.

Ten or more counts support this clonotype. The CDR3 region is CSILQTGSEQYF. Written as DNA, the CDR3 is TGCAGCATACTCCAGACAGGGAGCGAGCAGTACTTC. The genes are TRBV29-1 and TRBJ2-7; 7 positions agree with TRBD1. The V and J ends lost 8 bases and 6 bases, in that order; junction bases with no gene match: 10. In germline, CDR1 is SQVTM, CDR2 ANQGSEA. This CDR3 is 12 amino acids long.

This clonotype has more than one count but fewer than ten. The V gene is TRBV6-6, the J gene TRBJ1-2; the D gene is possibly TRBD1 (5 bases). The CDR3 consists of 15 residues. CDR1 and CDR2 (germline): MNHNY, SVGAGI (reference sequence). V lost 5 bases and J 7 bases, leaving 20 bases between the germline ends. The CDR3 DNA follows: TGTGCCAGCAGTGAGGACAACCGCCAGACCGGTGGCTACACCTTC. It yields the protein CASSEDNRQTGGYTF.

J is TRBJ2-5 and V is TRBV3-1; 14 bases are shared with TRBD2. Germline-derived CDR1 and CDR2 are LGHDT and YNNKEL (reference sequence). This CDR3 spans 17 amino acids. The trim removed 1 base at V and 9 bases at J, leaving 10 bases unmatched. The CDR3 coding sequence is TGTGCCAGCAGCCAAGTCGGGACTAGCGGGAGTAGGCAAGCCCAGTACTTC. The encoded protein is CASSQVGTSGSRQAQYF.

The CDR3 coding sequence is TGTGCCAGCAGCGCACAGCCCCGGCAGGGACCAGATACGCAGTATTTT. This sequence encodes CASSAQPRQGPDTQYF. The rearrangement uses TRBV11-2 and TRBJ2-3; D is possibly TRBD1 or TRBD2 (5 bases each). The CDR3 is made up of 16 amino acids. From germline, CDR1 is SGHAT and CDR2 FQNNGV. The V and J ends lost 5 bases and 4 bases respectively, with 19 bases between them.

This clonotype was seen ten or more times. The CDR3 reads CATSDPTRTGYEQYF. The CDR3 nucleotides read TGTGCCACCAGTGACCCTACCCGGACAGGATACGAGCAGTACTTC. The chain carries TRBV24-1 and TRBJ2-7; 7 bases are a match to TRBD1. This CDR3 comprises 15 residues. Germline trimming cut 4 bases from V and 4 bases from J; bases unmatched to any gene: 9. Germline V gene lookup returns CDR1 KGHDR and CDR2 SFDVKD.

The sample holds a few counts of this clonotype. V and J are TRBV5-1 and TRBJ2-1; D may be TRBD2 (5 bases). The germline V gene encodes CDR1 SGHRS and CDR2 YFSETQ. The CDR3 runs to 13 residues. V was cut by 4 bases and J by 5 bases, with 10 bases left in between. The CDR3 DNA reads as TGCGCCAGCAGCGCGGGCCGGGACAATGAGCAGTTCTTC. It specifies CASSAGRDNEQFF.

CDR3 in amino acids: CASSFNSNQPQHF. The CDR3 region has the DNA TGTGCCAGCAGCTTCAATAGCAATCAGCCCCAGCATTTT. The V gene is TRBV7-2, the J gene TRBJ1-5; D not resolved. Germline CDR1 and CDR2: SGHTA and FQGNSA. The CDR3 consists of 13 residues. The ends were cut back, 3 bases at V and 0 bases at J, with 3 bases in the middle.

This clonotype was counted a few times. The CDR3 is CASSRTAYKDGYTF. DNA of the CDR3: TGTGCCAGCAGCCGGACAGCCTACAAGGATGGCTACACCTTC. The chain is built from TRBV9 and TRBJ1-2; weak D call: TRBD1 (6 bases). Germline loops: CDR1 SGDLS, CDR2 YYNGEE. The V end was cut by 4 bases, the J end by 6 bases, with 16 bases between. This CDR3 contains 14 residues. Supplemented by reference TRBV9 and TRBJ1-2, the full variable domain reads DSGVTQTPKHLITATGQRVTLRCSPRSGDLSVYWYQQSLDQGLQFLIQYYNGEERAKGNILERFSAQQFPDLHSELNLSSLELGDSALYFCASSRTAYKDGYTFGSGTRLTVV.

The chain uses TRBV12-3 or TRBV12-4 and TRBJ1-2; D gene uncertain. This CDR3 comprises 15 residues. Trimming cost V 7 bases and J 8 bases, with 23 bases left between them. DNA of the CDR3: TGTGCCAGCACCGGCCTTCAATCGGGCTTTCGGGGCTACACCTTC. Encoded protein: CASTGLQSGFRGYTF.

The V call is TRBV20-1, the J call TRBJ2-5; no definite D call. Germline CDR1 reads DFQATT; CDR2 reads SNEGSKA (reference sequence). The germline V and J ends were trimmed by 3 bases and 4 bases, with 12 bases remaining between them. The CDR3 is 13 amino acids. The CDR3 is CSARKAVLETQYF. CDR3 DNA: TGCAGTGCTAGGAAGGCAGTGCTAGAGACCCAGTACTTC.

V gene TRBV7-7 combines with J gene TRBJ2-1; no definite D call. Deletions cut 1 base from V and 7 bases from J, with 8 bases between. This CDR3 comprises 13 residues. The germline gives CDR1 SSHAT, CDR2 FNYEAQ (reference sequence). CDR3 loop: CASSLVYGNEQFF. DNA for the CDR3: TGTGCCAGCAGCTTAGTCTATGGGAATGAGCAGTTCTTC.

The gene calls are TRBV6-2 or TRBV6-3 and TRBJ2-7, with D possibly being TRBD1 (5 bases). The CDR3 is 15 amino acids. CDR1 MNHEY and CDR2 SVGEGT come from the germline V gene. With 6 bases removed from V and 1 base from J, the gap between germline ends came to 16 bases. CDR3 sequence reads: CASSDPWGLSYEQYF. Written as DNA, the CDR3 is TGTGCCAGCAGCGACCCGTGGGGCTTATCCTACGAGCAGTACTTC.

This clonotype was seen more than once but under ten times. This sequence joins TRBV4-3 and TRBJ2-7; 10 bases fit TRBD2. Germline lookup yields CDR1 LGHNA and CDR2 YSLEER. CDR3 length: 17 residues. The junction had 13 bases not matched to a gene; V was cut back by 0 bases and J by 8 bases. The CDR3 reads CASSQDELAGALSKQYF. CDR3 bases: TGCGCCAGCAGCCAAGACGAGCTAGCGGGAGCCCTTAGTAAGCAGTACTTC.

The J gene is TRBJ1-5, the V gene TRBV19, with unresolved D. Germline assignment: CDR1 LNHDA and CDR2 SQIVND (reference sequence). V lost 3 bases and J lost 8, with 8 bases in between. The CDR3 contains 12 residues. CDR3 sequence: CASSIYWEPQHF. The CDR3 DNA reads as TGTGCCAGTAGTATTTACTGGGAGCCCCAGCATTTT.

This chain links TRBV20-1 with TRBJ1-2, with TRBD1 identical over 8 bases. Germline trimming cut 3 bases from V and 4 bases from J; bases unmatched to any gene: 13. Looked up from germline, CDR1 is DFQATT and CDR2 is SNEGSKA (reference sequence). The CDR3 consists of 16 residues. The CDR3 DNA reads TGCAGTGCTAGTGGCGGGACAGGCAGTCTTAGCTATGGCTACACCTTC. This sequence encodes CSASGGTGSLSYGYTF.

V and J are TRBV5-1 and TRBJ1-4, with a weak D call TRBD1 (5 bases). Germline loops: CDR1 SGHRS, CDR2 YFSETQ. V was clipped by 0 bases and J by 8 bases, with 14 bases between them. This CDR3 contains 15 residues. In DNA, the CDR3 is TGCGCCAGCAGCTTGGAGGGGCGGAGAGAAGAAAAACTGTTTTTT. As protein: CASSLEGRREEKLFF.

The J gene is TRBJ2-7, the V gene TRBV29-1; D is unresolved. Trimming removed 0 bases from V and 4 bases from J, with 13 bases in between. Germline V lookup: CDR1 SQVTM, CDR2 ANQGSEA. The CDR3 loop spans 14 amino acids. CDR3 bases: TGCAGCGTTGAAGATACCGGGTTCGGATACGAGCAGTACTTC. Its translation is CSVEDTGFGYEQYF.

This clonotype has ten or more counts. The chain couples TRBV18 to TRBJ2-3; D is undetermined. This CDR3 region has 13 residues. The germline V gene has CDR1 KGHSH and CDR2 LQKENI. Trimming cost V 8 bases and J 1 base, with 10 bases left between them. This CDR3 is CASSPGGTDTQYF. CDR3 bases: TGTGCCAGCAGTCCCGGCGGCACAGATACGCAGTATTTT.